The next 10 T cell receptor beta chains were all read from a single sample in a study of a mutant IDH1 vaccine in newly diagnosed glioma (dated by TCRdb to about 2021). Antigen specificity for these receptors is unknown. The sample's time point label is to be understood as: week 23, last vaccination. A 20-mer mutant IDH1 peptide at 300 micrograms in Montanide made up each vaccine dose, which was injected subcutaneously together with topical imiquimod. The method behind the library was the immunoSEQ multiplex PCR assay. What TCRdb holds here is the immuneACCESS table cut down to in-frame rearrangements. Part of the clones is not present; checked against another copy, under half of the missing clones reflect an unresolved V gene, and the others are unexplained. The sample table records about 56,000 clones; about nine tenths of these occur just once. Around 1.3% of the sample belongs to the ten largest clones.

This sample comprised PBMCs, obtained from a glioma patient whose treatment included an IDH1 peptide vaccine. The receptors derive from a man aged 35-49 years with glioma.

This clone was detected only once. The chain links TRBV21-1 to TRBJ2-5; TRBD1, as called in the table, went unchecked against the DNA. TRBV21-1 is a listed pseudogene. The CDR3 is made up of 16 amino acids. CDR3 sequence (DNA): TGTGCCAGCAGCAAAGTAATCCTGGCATCCCAAGAGACCCAGTACTTC. This codes for CASSKVILASQETQYF.

This chain uses TRBV27 with TRBJ2-7; 10 positions agree with TRBD2. V lost 6 bases to trimming and J lost 7 bases; unmatched junction nucleotides: 3. The CDR3 has 12 residues. The germline V gene has CDR1 MNHEY and CDR2 SMNVEV (reference sequence). The CDR3 loop is CASRQREGEQYF. The CDR3 DNA reads as TGTGCCAGCAGGCAGCGGGAGGGTGAGCAGTACTTC.

The genes are TRBV5-6 and TRBJ2-6, with D hard to call. In germline, CDR1 is SGHDT, CDR2 YYEEEE. V was trimmed by 0 bases and J by 2 bases, leaving 12 bases between them. The CDR3 is 17 amino acids. The CDR3 nucleotides are TGTGCCAGCAGCTTGGTGTCAGGCATCCCTGGGGCCAACGTCCTGACTTTC. It encodes CASSLVSGIPGANVLTF.

V gene TRBV28 combines with J gene TRBJ1-3; a possible D gene is TRBD1 (5 bases). Looked up from germline, CDR1 is MDHEN and CDR2 is SYDVKM. Trimming took 5 bases from V and 8 from J, leaving 16 bases between them. This CDR3 contains 14 residues. The DNA of the CDR3 is TGTGCCAGCAGTCGGGCAGGGAATGAACACACCATATATTTT. Protein product: CASSRAGNEHTIYF.

V usage is TRBV7-2 and J usage is TRBJ2-1, with D unresolved. CDR3 length: 11 amino acids. Germline CDR1 is SGHTA and CDR2 is FQGNSA. Trimming stripped 1 base from V and 9 bases from J, with 4 bases between. For the CDR3, the DNA is TGTGCCAGCAGCTTAGATTCTGAGCAGTTCTTC. Its translation is CASSLDSEQFF. Combining the CDR3 with reference TRBV7-2 and TRBJ2-1 gives the whole variable domain GAGVSQSPSNKVTEKGKDVELRCDPISGHTALYWYRQSLGQGLEFLIYFQGNSAPDKSGLPSDRFSAERTGGSVSTLTIQRTQQEDSAVYLCASSLDSEQFFGPGTRLTVL.

This clone was picked up one time. The chain links TRBV5-1 to TRBJ1-4; D uncertain. Trimming cost V 4 bases and J 8 bases, with 15 bases left between them. The CDR3 totals 14 residues. Per germline, CDR1 SGHRS and CDR2 YFSETQ. The CDR3 sequence: CASSVGSPGEKLFF. The CDR3 DNA is TGCGCCAGCAGCGTAGGGTCACCGGGGGAAAAACTGTTTTTT.

This clone has a handful of counts. The chain is built from TRBV6-4 and TRBJ1-2; 9 bases are a match to TRBD1. CDR1 is MRHNA and CDR2 is SNTAGT in the germline V gene. The V and J ends lost 5 bases and 7 bases, in that order; junction bases with no gene match: 8. The CDR3 is made up of 14 amino acids. CDR3 loop: CASSSGQGITGYTF. CDR3 bases: TGTGCCAGCAGTTCCGGACAGGGGATCACTGGCTACACCTTC.

The V gene is TRBV7-2, the J gene TRBJ2-7; TRBD1 aligns across 11 bases. The germline CDR1 and CDR2 sequences are SGHTA and FQGNSA. This CDR3 contains 17 residues. With V trimmed by 0 bases and J by 5 bases, 9 bases remained unmatched. The CDR3 sequence is CASSLAKTGQGVHEQYF. The CDR3 bases are TGTGCCAGCAGCTTAGCGAAAACGGGACAGGGGGTACACGAGCAGTACTTC.

This sequence joins TRBV29-1 and TRBJ2-3; no clear D. Trimming removed 7 bases at V and 1 base at J, with 15 bases between. The CDR3 sequence is 14 residues long. Germline V gives CDR1 SQVTM, CDR2 ANQGSEA. The CDR3 region is CSGQFISRTDTQYF. The CDR3 DNA reads as TGCAGCGGTCAGTTTATTTCCCGCACAGATACGCAGTATTTT.

The CDR3 here is CASSLQRRTLYGYTF. As DNA, the CDR3 is TGTGCCAGCAGTTTGCAGCGACGGACGCTTTATGGCTACACCTTC. The rearrangement uses TRBV27 and TRBJ1-2; the D is unclear. V was cut by 3 bases and J by 5 bases, with 16 bases left in between. CDR1 and CDR2 (germline): MNHEY, SMNVEV (reference sequence). CDR3 length: 15 amino acids.